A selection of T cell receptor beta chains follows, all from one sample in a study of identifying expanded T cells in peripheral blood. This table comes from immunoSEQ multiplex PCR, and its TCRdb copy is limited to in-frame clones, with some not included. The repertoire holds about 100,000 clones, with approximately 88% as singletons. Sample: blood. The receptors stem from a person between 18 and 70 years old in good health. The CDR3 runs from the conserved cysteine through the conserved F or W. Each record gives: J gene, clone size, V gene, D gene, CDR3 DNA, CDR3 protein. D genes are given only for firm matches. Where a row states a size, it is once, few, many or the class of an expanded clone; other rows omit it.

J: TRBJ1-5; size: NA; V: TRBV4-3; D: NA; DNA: TGCGCCAGCAGCCAAGATAGAGGTAGCAATCAGCCCCAGCATTTT; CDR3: CASSQDRGSNQPQHF
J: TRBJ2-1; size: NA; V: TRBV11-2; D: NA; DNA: TGTGCCAGCAGCCTGAGCTCCTACAATGAGCAGTTCTTC; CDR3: CASSLSSYNEQFF
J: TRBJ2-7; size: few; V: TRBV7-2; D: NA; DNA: TGTGCCAGCAGCACCTACTCCTACGAGCAGTACTTC; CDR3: CASSTYSYEQYF
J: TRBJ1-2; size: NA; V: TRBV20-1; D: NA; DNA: TGCAGTGCTGGGGACTATGGCTACACCTTC; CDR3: CSAGDYGYTF
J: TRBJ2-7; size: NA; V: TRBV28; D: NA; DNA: TGTGCCAGCAGTTGGTTAACCTACGAGCAGTACTTC; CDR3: CASSWLTYEQYF
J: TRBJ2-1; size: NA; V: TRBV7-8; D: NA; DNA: TGTGCCAGCAGCTTACAGGGTCCCTCCTACAATGAGCAGTTCTTC; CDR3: CASSLQGPSYNEQFF
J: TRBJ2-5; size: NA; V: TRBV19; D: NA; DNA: TGTGCCAGTAGTAGTGTGGCAGGCCAAGAGACCCAGTACTTC; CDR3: CASSSVAGQETQYF
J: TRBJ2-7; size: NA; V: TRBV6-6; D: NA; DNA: TGTGCCAGCAGTTACTCCCCGGACAGCTCCTACGAGCAGTACTTC; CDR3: CASSYSPDSSYEQYF
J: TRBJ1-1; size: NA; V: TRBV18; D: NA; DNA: TGTGCCAGCTCACCGAGCATTAGCCGGGGGAAGACTGAAGCTTTCTTT; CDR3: CASSPSISRGKTEAFF
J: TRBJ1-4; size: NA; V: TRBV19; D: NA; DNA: TGTGCCAGTGGCCGTTGGGCGGCTGCAACTAATGAAAAACTGTTTTTT; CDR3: CASGRWAAATNEKLFF
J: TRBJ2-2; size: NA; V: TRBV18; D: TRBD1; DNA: TGTGCCAGCTCACCGCGACAGGGGGCCACCACCGGGGAGCTGTTTTTT; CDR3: CASSPRQGATTGELFF
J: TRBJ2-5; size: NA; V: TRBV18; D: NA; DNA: TGTGCCAGCTCACCCCTATGGGACATACAAGAGACCCAGTACTTC; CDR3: CASSPLWDIQETQYF
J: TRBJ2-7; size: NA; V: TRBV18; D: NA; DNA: TGTGCCAGCTCACCACAGGGGCTCGAGCAGTACTTC; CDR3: CASSPQGLEQYF
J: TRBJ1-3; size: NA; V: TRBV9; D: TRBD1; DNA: TGTGCCAGCAGCGTAGACGGGGGAGGGGACAGCAACTCTGGAAACACCATATATTTT; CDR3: CASSVDGGGDSNSGNTIYF